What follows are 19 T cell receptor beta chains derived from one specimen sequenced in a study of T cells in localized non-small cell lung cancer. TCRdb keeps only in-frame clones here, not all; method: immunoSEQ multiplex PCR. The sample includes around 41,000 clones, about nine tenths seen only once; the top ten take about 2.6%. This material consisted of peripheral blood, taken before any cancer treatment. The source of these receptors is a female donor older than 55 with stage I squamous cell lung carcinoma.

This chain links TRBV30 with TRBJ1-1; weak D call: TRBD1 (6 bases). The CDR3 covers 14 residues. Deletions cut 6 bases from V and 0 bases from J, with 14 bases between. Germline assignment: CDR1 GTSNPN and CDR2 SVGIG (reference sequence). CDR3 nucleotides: TGTGCCTGCCTCCTGACAGGAATGAACACTGAAGCTTTCTTT. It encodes CACLLTGMNTEAFF.

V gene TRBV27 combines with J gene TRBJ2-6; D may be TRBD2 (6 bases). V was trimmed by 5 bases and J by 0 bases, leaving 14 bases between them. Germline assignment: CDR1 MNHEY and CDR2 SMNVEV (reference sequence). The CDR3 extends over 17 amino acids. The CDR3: CASSPAGLSSGANVLTF. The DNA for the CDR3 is TGTGCCAGCAGTCCCGCGGGACTGAGCTCTGGGGCCAACGTCCTGACTTTC.

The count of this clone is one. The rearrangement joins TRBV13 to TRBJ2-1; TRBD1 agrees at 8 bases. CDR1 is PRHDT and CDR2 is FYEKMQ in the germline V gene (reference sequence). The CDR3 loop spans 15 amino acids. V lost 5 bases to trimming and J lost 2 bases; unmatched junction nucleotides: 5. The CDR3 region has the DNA TGTGCCAGCAGCACCCGGGACAGGCCCTACAATGAGCAGTTCTTC. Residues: CASSTRDRPYNEQFF. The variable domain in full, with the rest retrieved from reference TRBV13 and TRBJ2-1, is AAGVIQSPRHLIKEKRETATLKCYPIPRHDTVYWYQQGPGQDPQFLISFYEKMQSDKGSIPDRFSAQQFSDYHSELNMSSLELGDSALYFCASSTRDRPYNEQFFGPGTRLTVL.

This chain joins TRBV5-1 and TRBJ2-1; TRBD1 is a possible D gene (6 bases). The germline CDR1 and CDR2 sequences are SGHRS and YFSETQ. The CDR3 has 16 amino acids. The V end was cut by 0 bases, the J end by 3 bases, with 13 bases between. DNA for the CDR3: TGCGCCAGCAGCTTGGCACAGGGTGGGGACTACAATGAGCAGTTCTTC. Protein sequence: CASSLAQGGDYNEQFF.

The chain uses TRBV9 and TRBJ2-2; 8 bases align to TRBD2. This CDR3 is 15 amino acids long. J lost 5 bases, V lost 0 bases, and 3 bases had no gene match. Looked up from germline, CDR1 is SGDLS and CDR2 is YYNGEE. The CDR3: CASSVGTSPTGELFF. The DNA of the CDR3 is TGTGCCAGCAGCGTAGGGACTAGCCCAACCGGGGAGCTGTTTTTT.

DNA for the CDR3: TGTGCCATCAGTGAGTTGGCAGGGGAGAACTATGGCTACACCTTC. Amino acids: CAISELAGENYGYTF. This chain joins TRBV10-3 and TRBJ1-2, with TRBD1 as a possible D gene (6 bases). Germline values: CDR1 ENHRY, CDR2 SYGVKD. The CDR3 loop spans 15 amino acids. With 1 base removed from V and 2 bases from J, the gap between germline ends came to 11 bases.

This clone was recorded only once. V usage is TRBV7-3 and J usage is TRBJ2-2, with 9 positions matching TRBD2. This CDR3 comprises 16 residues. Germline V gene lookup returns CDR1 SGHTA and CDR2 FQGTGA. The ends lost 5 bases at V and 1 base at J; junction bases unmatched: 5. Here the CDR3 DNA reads TGTGCCAGCAGCCCCTCAGCGGGGGGGAACACCGGGGAGCTGTTTTTT. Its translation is CASSPSAGGNTGELFF.

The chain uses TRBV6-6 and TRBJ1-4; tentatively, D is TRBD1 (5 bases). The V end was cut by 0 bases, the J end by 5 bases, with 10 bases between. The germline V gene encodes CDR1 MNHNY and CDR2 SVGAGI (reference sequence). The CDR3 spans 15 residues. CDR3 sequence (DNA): TGTGCCAGCAGTTACTCGCGACAGATGAATGAAAAACTGTTTTTT. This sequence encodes CASSYSRQMNEKLFF.

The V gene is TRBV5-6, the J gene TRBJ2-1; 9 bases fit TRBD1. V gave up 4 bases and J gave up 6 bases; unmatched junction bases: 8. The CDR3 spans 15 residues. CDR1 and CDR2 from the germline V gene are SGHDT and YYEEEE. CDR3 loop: CASSVRDRVRNEQFF. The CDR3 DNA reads TGTGCCAGCAGCGTCCGGGACAGGGTTCGCAATGAGCAGTTCTTC.

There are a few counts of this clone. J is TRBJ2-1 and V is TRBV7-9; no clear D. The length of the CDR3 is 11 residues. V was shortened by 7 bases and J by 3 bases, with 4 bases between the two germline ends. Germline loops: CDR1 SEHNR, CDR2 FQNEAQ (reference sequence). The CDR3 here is CASNNYNEQFF. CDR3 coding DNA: TGTGCCAGCAACAACTACAATGAGCAGTTCTTC.

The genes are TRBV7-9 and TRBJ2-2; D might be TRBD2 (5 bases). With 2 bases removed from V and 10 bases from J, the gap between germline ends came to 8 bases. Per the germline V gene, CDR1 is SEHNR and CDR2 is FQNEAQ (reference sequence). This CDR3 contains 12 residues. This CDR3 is CASSLSEEELFF. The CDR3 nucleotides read TGTGCCAGCAGCTTATCGGAGGAGGAGCTGTTTTTT.

Here the CDR3 DNA reads TGTGCCAGCTCACCACCACAGCGGGGGGGAATAAACACCGGGGAGCTGTTTTTT. It specifies CASSPPQRGGINTGELFF. The chain uses TRBV18 and TRBJ2-2; 10 nucleotides match TRBD2. Germline trimming cut 0 bases from V and 2 bases from J; bases unmatched to any gene: 6. Per germline, CDR1 KGHSH and CDR2 LQKENI. The CDR3 has 18 amino acids. Full variable domain (remainder filled in from reference TRBV18 and TRBJ2-2): NAGVMQNPRHLVRRRGQEARLRCSPMKGHSHVYWYRQLPEEGLKFMVYLQKENIIDESGMPKERFSAEFPKEGPSILRIQQVVRGDSAAYFCASSPPQRGGINTGELFFGEGSRLTVL.

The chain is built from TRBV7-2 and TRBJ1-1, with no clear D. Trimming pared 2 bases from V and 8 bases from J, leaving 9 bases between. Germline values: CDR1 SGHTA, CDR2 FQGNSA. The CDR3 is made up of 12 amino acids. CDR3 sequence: CASSLTGSEAFF. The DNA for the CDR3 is TGTGCCAGCAGCTTAACCGGCAGCGAAGCTTTCTTT.

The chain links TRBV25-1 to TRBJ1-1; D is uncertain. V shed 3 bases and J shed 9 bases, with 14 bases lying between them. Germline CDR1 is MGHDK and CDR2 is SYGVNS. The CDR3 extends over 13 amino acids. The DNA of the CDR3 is TGTGCCAGCAGTGAGAGGACCGGTGGCAAAGCTTTCTTT. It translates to CASSERTGGKAFF.

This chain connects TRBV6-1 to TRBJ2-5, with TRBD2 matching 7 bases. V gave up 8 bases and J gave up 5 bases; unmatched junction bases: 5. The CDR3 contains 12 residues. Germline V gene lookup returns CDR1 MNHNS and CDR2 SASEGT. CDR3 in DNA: TGTGCCAGCGGTCGGGGAGGGGAGACCCAGTACTTC. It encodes CASGRGGETQYF.

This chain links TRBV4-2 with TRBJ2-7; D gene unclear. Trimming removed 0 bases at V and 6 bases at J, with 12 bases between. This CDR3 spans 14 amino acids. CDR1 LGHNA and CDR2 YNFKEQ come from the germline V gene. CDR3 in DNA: TGTGCCAGCAGCCAAGATTCTAGACTCTCCGAGCAGTACTTC. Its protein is CASSQDSRLSEQYF.

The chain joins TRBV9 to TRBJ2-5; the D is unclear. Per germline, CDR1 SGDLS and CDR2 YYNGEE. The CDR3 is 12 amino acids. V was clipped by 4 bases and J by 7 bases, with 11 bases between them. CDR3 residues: CASSTSPGTQYF. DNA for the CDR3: TGTGCCAGCAGCACCAGCCCAGGGACCCAGTACTTC.

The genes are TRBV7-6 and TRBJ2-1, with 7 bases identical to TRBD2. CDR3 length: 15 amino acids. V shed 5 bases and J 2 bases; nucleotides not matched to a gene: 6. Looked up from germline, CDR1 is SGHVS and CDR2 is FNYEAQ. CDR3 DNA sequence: TGTGCCAGCAGCATGGGACTACCACCCTACAATGAGCAGTTCTTC. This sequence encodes CASSMGLPPYNEQFF.

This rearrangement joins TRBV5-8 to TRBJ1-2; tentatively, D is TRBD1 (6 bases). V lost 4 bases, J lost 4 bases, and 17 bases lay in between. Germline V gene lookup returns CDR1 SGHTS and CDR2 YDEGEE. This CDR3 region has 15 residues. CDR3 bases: TGTGCCAGCAGCACCGGGACACACAGGGCCTATGGCTACACCTTC. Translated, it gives CASSTGTHRAYGYTF.